The T cell receptor beta chain under discussion was sequenced for a study of CD8+ T cells in alopecia areata. Study in general: Female C3H/HeJ mice aged roughly 7-11 weeks were given skin from C3H/HeJ graft donors, roughly 6-12 months old, that had spontaneous alopecia. Points from the study as a whole: Clonality was higher in lesional than normal scalp, especially in alopecia totalis/universalis. Among the cells sequenced in scalp samples are also the resident alphabeta T cells of normal skin.

Per the germline V gene, CDR1 is NSHNY and CDR2 is SYGAGN. V lost 5 bases, J lost 5 bases, and 3 bases stayed unmatched. The CDR3 contains 13 residues. The study sorted pooled cutaneous lymph node cells by CD4, CD8alpha, NKG2D, NKG2ACE and other markers. Turning to this clone: What it recognizes is unknown. The listed genes are named as in mouse. The read ends 4 residues early relative to the CDR3; the germline J gene fills the gap.

RNA was isolated and reverse transcribed to cDNA, the sequencing template. TCRdb keeps only in-frame clones here, not all; method: immunoSEQ multiplex PCR. The specimen has around 290,000 clones, none found just once. J is TRBJ2-1 and V is TRBV13-1, with 8 positions matching TRBD1. The TCR sequence derives from a C3H/HeJ mouse with alopecia areata. Mouse strain MHC haplotype: H2-k. The specimen was CD4+ T cells sorted from a lymph node. The CDR3 DNA, read in part, is TGTGCCAGCAGGTGGACAGGGAATGCT. The encoded protein is CASRWTGNA. From start to end, the CDR3 is CASRWTGNAEQFF.